These 8 T cell receptor beta chains share one sample of origin, sequenced in a study of OX40 agonist ivuxolimab in advanced cancers. Profiling relied on immunoSEQ multiplex PCR, and the TCRdb table lists in-frame clones only, not all of them. The sample holds 90,000 to 120,000 clones, roughly 90% seen once. The sequenced sample was CD4+ or CD8+ T cells sorted from blood, obtained in a trial of the OX40 agonist ivuxolimab. Source of these receptors: an adult with an advanced solid tumor such as melanoma, head and neck, liver or kidney cancer.

V gene TRBV7-2 combines with J gene TRBJ2-3; TRBD1 is a possible D gene (5 bases). This CDR3 spans 16 amino acids. Deletions cut 1 base from V and 4 bases from J, with 15 bases between. Germline values: CDR1 SGHTA, CDR2 FQGNSA. CDR3 coding DNA: TGTGCCAGCAGCTTAGAAGTTGATCTAGGGGCAGATACGCAGTATTTT. Protein: CASSLEVDLGADTQYF.

Here the CDR3 DNA reads TGTGCCAGCAGCTTACCCGGGCCTAGAGGCTACACCTTC. Translation: CASSLPGPRGYTF. The chain uses TRBV7-3 and TRBJ1-2; D is ambiguous. The length of the CDR3 is 13 residues. Germline V gene data show CDR1 as SGHTA and CDR2 as FQGTGA. V dropped 2 bases and J dropped 8 bases, with 12 bases sitting between them.

CDR3 DNA sequence: TGTGCCAGCAGCGGTGCTATTACTAATGAAAAACTGTTTTTT. Protein: CASSGAITNEKLFF. The chain is built from TRBV11-2 and TRBJ1-4; D call uncertain. V lost 5 bases and J 2 bases, leaving 9 bases between the germline ends. CDR1 and CDR2 from the germline V gene are SGHAT and FQNNGV. The CDR3 loop spans 14 amino acids. The full variable domain, with the rest looked up from reference TRBV11-2 and TRBJ1-4, is EAGVAQSPRYKIIEKRQSVAFWCNPISGHATLYWYQQILGQGPKLLIQFQNNGVVDDSQLPKDRFSAERLKGVDSTLKIQPAKLEDSAVYLCASSGAITNEKLFFGSGTQLSVL.

This clone was counted a single time. The V call is TRBV19, the J call TRBJ1-5, with D uncertain. Germline CDR1 reads LNHDA; CDR2 reads SQIVND (reference sequence). The CDR3 totals 13 residues. The germline V and J ends were trimmed by 4 bases and 2 bases, with 6 bases remaining between them. CDR3 loop: CASSTDRNQPQHF. The CDR3 nucleotides are TGTGCCAGTAGTACGGACCGCAATCAGCCCCAGCATTTT.

The chain recombines TRBV7-2 with TRBJ2-7; 13 positions agree with TRBD2. Germline V gene lookup returns CDR1 SGHTA and CDR2 FQGNSA. The CDR3 spans 15 residues. V shed 5 bases and J 3 bases; nucleotides not matched to a gene: 4. The CDR3 here is CASSPGLAGVYEQYF. The CDR3 nucleotides read TGTGCCAGCAGCCCAGGACTAGCGGGAGTCTACGAGCAGTACTTC. The full variable domain, its missing parts supplied by reference TRBV7-2 and TRBJ2-7, is GAGVSQSPSNKVTEKGKDVELRCDPISGHTALYWYRQSLGQGLEFLIYFQGNSAPDKSGLPSDRFSAERTGGSVSTLTIQRTQQEDSAVYLCASSPGLAGVYEQYFGPGTRLTVT.

V gene TRBV30 combines with J gene TRBJ1-2; D not certain. Germline V gene data show CDR1 as GTSNPN and CDR2 as SVGIG (reference sequence). The CDR3 sequence is 13 residues long. Trimming took 5 bases from V and 8 from J, leaving 18 bases between them. Here the CDR3 reads CAWDIVQLGGYTF. Written as DNA, the CDR3 is TGTGCCTGGGATATTGTCCAACTAGGAGGCTACACCTTC.

The chain couples TRBV5-1 to TRBJ2-3; no reliable D call. V was trimmed by 0 bases and J by 0 bases, leaving 8 bases between them. CDR1 and CDR2 from the germline V gene are SGHRS and YFSETQ. The CDR3 totals 15 residues. The DNA of the CDR3 is TGCGCCAGCAGCTTGGGGGTATCAAGCACAGATACGCAGTATTTT. Encoded protein: CASSLGVSSTDTQYF.

This chain joins TRBV9 and TRBJ2-2; TRBD2 might be the D (6 bases). CDR1 and CDR2 from the germline V gene are SGDLS and YYNGEE. This CDR3 region has 16 residues. The V end was cut by 3 bases, the J end by 1 base, with 13 bases between. The CDR3: CASSARLEKNTGELFF. DNA for the CDR3: TGTGCCAGCAGCGCCAGACTAGAAAAGAACACCGGGGAGCTGTTTTTT.